These 3 T cell receptor beta chains originate from one sample sequenced in a study of glioma-infiltrating T cells. The iRepertoire nested amplicon-rescue multiplex PCR amplified TCR alpha and beta CDR3s from RNA. In TCRdb, the multiplex PCR reads were re-called with MiXCR into one record per CDR3 protein. The sample holds more than 85,000 distinct CDR3 sequences, less than 30% seen once. The sequencing sample was made of glioma tissue, nonneoplastic brain tissue, or PBMCs (not recorded which). Source of these receptors: a human donor with low-grade glioma or glioblastoma, undergoing nonglioma brain surgery, or in good health (not recorded which).

As concerns this clonotype: A much larger clone lies one base from this, so it may be a read error. CDR3 sequence reads: CSVEDSRTVYNEQLF. In DNA form, the CDR3 reads TGCAGCGTTGAAGATAGCAGGACAGTATACAATGAGCAGTTATTC. The chain joins TRBV29-1 to TRBJ2-1; possible D gene TRBD1, 6 bases. Germline lookup yields CDR1 SQVTM and CDR2 ANQGSEA. The length of the CDR3 is 15 residues.

The chain combines TRBV6-2 or TRBV6-3 with TRBJ2-7, with 8 bases identical to TRBD1. The CDR3 is 12 residues long. The trim removed 9 bases at V and 5 bases at J, leaving 6 bases unmatched. Per germline, CDR1 MNHEY and CDR2 SVGEGT. The CDR3 is CASYYRGDEQYF. CDR3 in DNA: TGTGCCAGTTATTACAGGGGGGACGAGCAGTACTTC.

Ten or more counts support this clonotype. The chain is built from TRBV7-2 and TRBJ2-7; 7 nucleotides match TRBD1. Germline V gene lookup returns CDR1 SGHTA and CDR2 FQGNSA. Trimming removed 1 base from V and 5 bases from J; junction bases left unmatched: 5. The CDR3 loop spans 14 amino acids. The CDR3 DNA is TGTGCCAGCAGCTTAGACAGGGGAGTCGACGAGCAGTACTTC. Its translation: CASSLDRGVDEQYF.